This T cell receptor (beta chain) appears in the sequencing data of a study of T-cell memory formation after mild COVID-19. As for the study in general: TCR clusters were largely donor specific. General study findings and limits: Clones shrinking from day 15 to 85 showed even CD4/CD8 mixes; later expanders tilted CD4+.

A remark on this clonotype: The target antigen is unknown.

Constant-segment-primed 5'RACE gave TCR alpha and TCR beta cDNA libraries with sample barcodes and UMIs. TCRdb reprocessed the 5' RACE reads via MiXCR and lists one record per CDR3 protein. The sample yields some 300,000 distinct CDR3 sequences, roughly 20% seen once. Germline V gene data show CDR1 as SEHNR and CDR2 as FQNEAQ (reference sequence). The CDR3 extends over 16 amino acids. Between the trimmed V and J ends, which lost 0 bases and 0 bases, there was a span of 11 bases. The chain is built from TRBV7-9 and TRBJ1-1; D remains unclear. Sequencing used PBMCs or a T cell subset sorted from them (not recorded which). This sequence was found in a man aged 18-30 years who had mild COVID-19 (a few samples of this study predate the infection). Cell type and time point are not known. CDR3 amino acids: CASSLALGRMNTEAFF. In DNA form, the CDR3 reads TGTGCCAGCAGCTTAGCCTTGGGAAGAATGAACACTGAAGCTTTCTTT.